Shown below are 8 T cell receptor beta chains from a single sample sequenced in a study of preoperative IRX-2 immunotherapy in early breast cancer. Indicated treatment: preoperative locoregional IRX-2 cytokine immunotherapy. Sequencing was performed with immunoSEQ multiplex PCR; in TCRdb, only in-frame clones are kept and a portion is missing. The sample records tens of thousands of clones, approximately 80% being singletons. Sequencing used lymph node tissue, obtained after IRX-2 immunotherapy. The receptors derive from a human donor with breast cancer.

The gene calls are TRBV6-8 and TRBJ1-2, with 10 bases fitting TRBD1. The CDR3 runs to 15 residues. The V segment lost 3 bases and the J segment 5 bases; nucleotides outside the gene matches: 6. CDR1 MNHGY and CDR2 SAAAGT come from the germline V gene. For the CDR3, the DNA is TGTGCCAGCAGTTATAGGACAGGGGGATGGTATGGCTACACCTTC. It translates to CASSYRTGGWYGYTF.

V usage is TRBV7-5 and J usage is TRBJ1-2; no check of the table's D call, TRBD1, against the DNA was made. TRBV7-5 is termed a pseudogene. The CDR3 runs to 15 residues. The CDR3 sequence: CASSLQTASDYGYTF. The CDR3 nucleotides are TGTGCCAGCAGTTTACAGACAGCCTCTGACTATGGCTACACCTTC.

The chain joins TRBV6-8 to TRBJ1-1; 9 bases line up with TRBD1. Germline trimming cut 0 bases from V and 1 base from J; bases unmatched to any gene: 3. CDR3 length: 16 amino acids. Per the germline V gene, CDR1 is MNHGY and CDR2 is SAAAGT. Written as DNA, the CDR3 is TGTGCCAGCAGTTACTCGTGGGGACAGGGGAACACTGAAGCTTTCTTT. This gives the protein CASSYSWGQGNTEAFF.

The chain employs TRBV19 and TRBJ1-5; tentatively, D is TRBD1 (5 bases). The germline CDR1 and CDR2 sequences are LNHDA and SQIVND (reference sequence). CDR3 length equals 14 residues. Trimming took off 5 bases at V and 5 bases at J, with 13 bases between the two ends. The chain's CDR3 is CASSYGGDDQPQHF. The CDR3 bases are TGTGCCAGTAGTTACGGGGGAGACGATCAGCCCCAGCATTTT.

V usage is TRBV10-1 and J usage is TRBJ1-2; D gene uncertain. CDR1 is WNHNN and CDR2 is SYGVQD in the germline V gene (reference sequence). CDR3 length: 14 residues. Trimming left V 0 bases short and J 2 bases short, with 7 bases between. For the CDR3, the DNA is TGCGCCAGCAGTGAGTCCCCCGGCAACTATGGCTACACCTTC. Translating it yields CASSESPGNYGYTF.

This clone turned up a few times. The J gene is TRBJ1-1, the V gene TRBV19; 7 bases map to TRBD1. Germline-derived CDR1 and CDR2 are LNHDA and SQIVND (reference sequence). This CDR3 contains 14 residues. V was pared by 6 bases and J by 4 bases, with 8 bases of the junction left unmatched. CDR3 in amino acids: CASRDDRASTEAFF. CDR3 in DNA: TGTGCCAGTAGGGACGACAGGGCGAGCACTGAAGCTTTCTTT.

The J gene is TRBJ2-5, the V gene TRBV18, with 8 bases aligning to TRBD1. This CDR3 comprises 16 residues. Germline CDR1 is KGHSH and CDR2 is LQKENI. V was clipped by 3 bases and J by 5 bases; unmatched bases: 11. The CDR3 coding sequence is TGTGCCAGCTCACCGGGGGACAGGCCTGCCGGGGAGACCCAGTACTTC. Translation gives CASSPGDRPAGETQYF.

This clone has only a few counts. This rearrangement joins TRBV11-3 to TRBJ2-7, with TRBD2 identical over 7 bases. Germline CDR1 SGHNT, CDR2 YENEEA. This CDR3 comprises 15 residues. Trimming cost V 7 bases and J 1 base; bases outside gene matches: 10. Here the CDR3 reads CASNPMRGTSYEQYF. CDR3 DNA sequence: TGTGCCAGCAACCCAATGCGGGGGACTTCCTACGAGCAGTACTTC.